This T cell receptor beta chain is drawn from a study of cytomegalovirus exposure and HLA in healthy donors. A multiplex PCR was run with 60 Vbeta primers and 13 Jbeta primers. Some clones are missing from TCRdb's copy, which holds only in-frame ones; the method was immunoSEQ multiplex PCR. Seen here are tens of thousands of clones, approximately 70% observed once, and the top ten hold 2.1%. General study findings and limits: Most subjects had HLA-A and HLA-B alleles reportedly predicted accurately by TCR beta sequences. Another analysis was done later, and it associated 16,951 TCR beta sequences with HLA alleles at 0.05 false discovery rate.

Germline CDR1 reads MGHDK; CDR2 reads SYGVNS. Trimming removed 5 bases from V and 0 bases from J, with 14 bases in between. This CDR3 contains 15 residues. As concerns this clone: What it recognizes is unknown.

The chain couples TRBV25-1 to TRBJ2-7, with D unresolved. Specimen: PBMCs. This TCR came from a young man in good health and CMV-seronegative. The CDR3 here is CASSSRFSPSYEQYF. The CDR3, as DNA: TGTGCCAGCAGTTCTCGGTTTTCCCCCTCCTACGAGCAGTACTTC.